These T cell receptor beta chains were read from a single sample in a study of T cell responses to AZD1222 COVID-19 vaccine. TCRdb's table, derived via immunoSEQ multiplex PCR, lists solely in-frame clones and lacks some. This table has 150,000 to 200,000 clones, about 85% appearing once. Material: peripheral blood, obtained on day 0 of AZD1222 vaccination. These receptors originate from an adult in good health. Each CDR3 is given with its conserved first and last residue. A D gene is named only where the DNA matches it firmly. Some rows have no size entry. The others give once, few or many, or a class for an expanded clone.

cdr3_aa: CASSQSRQSSSYNSPLHF
cdr3_nt: TGTGCCAGCAGCCAATCCCGACAATCTAGCTCCTATAATTCACCCCTCCACTTT
d_call: -
j_call: TRBJ1-6
clone_size: -
v_call: TRBV16

cdr3_aa: CASSPGQGTLDEKLFF
cdr3_nt: TGTGCCAGCAGCCCCGGACAGGGGACTCTCGATGAAAAACTGTTTTTT
d_call: TRBD1
j_call: TRBJ1-4
clone_size: -
v_call: TRBV7-9

cdr3_aa: CASSAQGYGYTF
cdr3_nt: TGTGCCAGCAGCGCACAGGGGTATGGCTACACCTTC
d_call: TRBD1
j_call: TRBJ1-2
clone_size: -
v_call: TRBV5-4

cdr3_aa: CASSLRGTGYYGYTF
cdr3_nt: TGTGCCAGCAGTTTGAGGGGGACAGGGTACTATGGCTACACCTTC
d_call: TRBD1
j_call: TRBJ1-2
clone_size: -
v_call: TRBV28

cdr3_aa: CASSRSGGRMNTEAFF
cdr3_nt: TGTGCCAGCAGCCGCTCGGGGGGTAGGATGAACACTGAAGCTTTCTTT
d_call: -
j_call: TRBJ1-1
clone_size: -
v_call: TRBV9

cdr3_aa: CASSYSRGTSGSGQFF
cdr3_nt: TGTGCCAGCAGTTACTCCAGAGGGACTAGCGGATCCGGGCAGTTCTTC
d_call: TRBD2
j_call: TRBJ2-1
clone_size: -
v_call: TRBV6-5

cdr3_aa: CASSVGDPYEQYF
cdr3_nt: TGTGCCAGCTCTGTTGGGGATCCCTACGAGCAGTACTTC
d_call: -
j_call: TRBJ2-7
clone_size: -
v_call: TRBV25-1

cdr3_aa: CSVEKAGTVNNEQYF
cdr3_nt: TGCAGCGTTGAAAAGGCAGGGACCGTCAACAACGAGCAGTACTTC
d_call: -
j_call: TRBJ2-7
clone_size: -
v_call: TRBV29-1

cdr3_aa: CASSPRTGINEKLFF
cdr3_nt: TGTGCCAGCTCACCAAGGACAGGGATTAATGAAAAACTGTTTTTT
d_call: TRBD1
j_call: TRBJ1-4
clone_size: -
v_call: TRBV18

cdr3_aa: CASSIGTGSGELFF
cdr3_nt: TGTGCCAGTAGTATCGGAACAGGCTCCGGGGAGCTGTTTTTT
d_call: -
j_call: TRBJ2-2
clone_size: -
v_call: TRBV19

cdr3_aa: CASSLPSFGLVGYTF
cdr3_nt: TGTGCCAGCAGCTTACCGTCGTTTGGACTAGTCGGGTACACCTTC
d_call: -
j_call: TRBJ1-2
clone_size: -
v_call: TRBV7-2

cdr3_aa: CASSEGHLNTEAFF
cdr3_nt: TGTGCCAGCAGTGAAGGACACTTGAACACTGAAGCTTTCTTT
d_call: -
j_call: TRBJ1-1
clone_size: -
v_call: TRBV2

cdr3_aa: CASSFYPSPYNEQFF
cdr3_nt: TGTGCCAGCAGCTTTTACCCATCTCCTTACAATGAGCAGTTCTTC
d_call: -
j_call: TRBJ2-1
clone_size: -
v_call: TRBV11-3

cdr3_aa: CASSFSEKLFF
cdr3_nt: TGTGCCAGCAGCTTCAGTGAAAAACTGTTTTTT
d_call: -
j_call: TRBJ1-4
clone_size: few
v_call: TRBV3-1/TRBV3-2

cdr3_aa: CASSEASVLNEQFF
cdr3_nt: TGTGCCAGCAGTGAGGCTAGCGTCCTTAATGAGCAGTTCTTC
d_call: -
j_call: TRBJ2-1
clone_size: -
v_call: TRBV27

cdr3_aa: CASSSQGTSGFTDTQYF
cdr3_nt: TGCGCCAGCAGCTCGCAGGGGACTAGCGGGTTCACAGATACGCAGTATTTT
d_call: TRBD2
j_call: TRBJ2-3
clone_size: -
v_call: TRBV5-1

cdr3_aa: CASIRDRRFPTEAFF
cdr3_nt: TGTGCCAGCATTCGGGACAGGAGATTCCCCACTGAAGCTTTCTTT
d_call: TRBD1
j_call: TRBJ1-1
clone_size: -
v_call: TRBV27

cdr3_aa: CASTRPGQKRYTF
cdr3_nt: TGTGCCAGCACCAGACCGGGACAGAAACGCTACACCTTC
d_call: TRBD1
j_call: TRBJ1-2
clone_size: -
v_call: TRBV6-1

cdr3_aa: CASTFPTGLNENQPQHF
cdr3_nt: TGCGCCAGCACCTTTCCGACAGGTCTCAATGAGAATCAGCCCCAGCATTTT
d_call: -
j_call: TRBJ1-5
clone_size: -
v_call: TRBV5-1

cdr3_aa: CASSSGRGGLGEKLFF
cdr3_nt: TGTGCCAGCAGCTCCGGAAGGGGGGGGCTTGGTGAAAAACTGTTTTTT
d_call: -
j_call: TRBJ1-4
clone_size: -
v_call: TRBV5-8